The present entry profiles one TCR beta chain with its context. TCRdb's table, derived via immunoSEQ multiplex PCR, lists solely in-frame clones and lacks some. Of 140,000 or so clones listed, about nine tenths were seen once; the top ten hold 1.5% to 2%. The data originate from a study of blood T cell repertoires in COVID-19. The sample taken for sequencing was peripheral blood. The clonotype was recovered from a human donor in a cohort sampled during active COVID-19.

The DNA of the CDR3 is TGTGCCAGCAGCAAACAGGACACCGGGGAGCTGTTTTTT. Translated, it gives CASSKQDTGELFF. The V gene is TRBV21-1, the J gene TRBJ2-2; the D segment call TRBD1 is taken from the table without a DNA check. TRBV21-1 counts as a pseudogene. The CDR3 spans 13 residues.